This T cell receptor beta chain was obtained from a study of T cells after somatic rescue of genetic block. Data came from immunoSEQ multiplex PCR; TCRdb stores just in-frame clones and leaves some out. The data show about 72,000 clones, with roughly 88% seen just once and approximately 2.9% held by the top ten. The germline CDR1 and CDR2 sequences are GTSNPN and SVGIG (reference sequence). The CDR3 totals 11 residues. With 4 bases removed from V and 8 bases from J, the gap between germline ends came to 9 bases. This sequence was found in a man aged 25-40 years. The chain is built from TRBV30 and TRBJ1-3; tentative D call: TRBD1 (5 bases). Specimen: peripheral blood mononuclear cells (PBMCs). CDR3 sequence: CAWTGTDTIYF. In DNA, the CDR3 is TGTGCCTGGACCGGGACCGACACCATATATTTT.